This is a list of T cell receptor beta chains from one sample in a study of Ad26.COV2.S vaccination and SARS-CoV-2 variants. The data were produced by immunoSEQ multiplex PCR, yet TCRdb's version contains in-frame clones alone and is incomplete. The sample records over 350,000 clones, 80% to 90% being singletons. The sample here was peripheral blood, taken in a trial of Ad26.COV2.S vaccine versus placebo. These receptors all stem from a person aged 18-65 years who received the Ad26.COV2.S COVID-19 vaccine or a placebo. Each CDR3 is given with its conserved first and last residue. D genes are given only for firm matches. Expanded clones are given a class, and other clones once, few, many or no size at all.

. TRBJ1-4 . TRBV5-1 TGCGCCAGCAGCTTGAGGCAGGGAGGTGAAAAACTGTTTTTT CASSLRQGGEKLFF
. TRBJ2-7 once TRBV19 TGTGCCAGTATGGGAACGGATACCTACGAGCAGTACTTC CASMGTDTYEQYF
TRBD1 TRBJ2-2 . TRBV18 TGTGCCAGCTCACCGGGACAGGGGAAAACCGGGGAGCTGTTTTTT CASSPGQGKTGELFF
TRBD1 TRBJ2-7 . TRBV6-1 TGTGCCAGCAGTGAAACAGGGGCCCCTTCCTACGAGCAGTACTTC CASSETGAPSYEQYF
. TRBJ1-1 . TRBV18 TGTGCCAGCTCACTGTCTGGACGGGTGAACACTGAAGCTTTCTTT CASSLSGRVNTEAFF
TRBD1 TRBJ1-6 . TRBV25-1 TGTGCCAGCAGTGATCACGGACAGGGAGTCCATTCACCCCTCCACTTT CASSDHGQGVHSPLHF
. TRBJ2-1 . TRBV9 TGTGCCAGCAGCGTAGCCTCGGGGGTCTACAATGAGCAGTTCTTC CASSVASGVYNEQFF
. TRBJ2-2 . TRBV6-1 TGTGCCAGCAGTGCCCGGGAGGGGGCATACACCGGGGAGCTGTTTTTT CASSAREGAYTGELFF
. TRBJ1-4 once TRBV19 TGTGCCAGTACCAACACCGGCTCCGGGGCCGCTAATGAAAAACTGTTTTTT CASTNTGSGAANEKLFF
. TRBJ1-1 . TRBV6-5 TGTGCCAGCAGTTACGATTGGGGGGCTAAAACTGAAGCTTTCTTT CASSYDWGAKTEAFF
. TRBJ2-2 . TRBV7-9 TGTGCCAGCAGCTATGCAGGGGTAGGAACCGGGGAGCTGTTTTTT CASSYAGVGTGELFF
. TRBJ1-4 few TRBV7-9 TGTGCCAGCAGCTTAAGGACAGACCGAAATGAAAAACTGTTTTTT CASSLRTDRNEKLFF
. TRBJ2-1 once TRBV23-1 TGCGCCAGCAGTCAATCTGGGGGGCATGAGCAGTTCTTC CASSQSGGHEQFF
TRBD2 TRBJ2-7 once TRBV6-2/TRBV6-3 TGTGCCAGCAGTTGGACTAGCGGGGGGTACGAGCAGTACTTC CASSWTSGGYEQYF
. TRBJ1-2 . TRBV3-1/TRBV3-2 TGTGCCAGCAGCCAAGAGTCGACACGATATGCTGGCTACACCTTC CASSQESTRYAGYTF
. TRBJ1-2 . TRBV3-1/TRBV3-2 TGTGCCAGCAGCCGCGGGACTGCTACTAACTATGGCTACACCTTC CASSRGTATNYGYTF
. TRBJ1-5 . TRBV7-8 TGTGCCAGCAGCTCCGGACGGAGCAATCAGCCCCAGCATTTT CASSSGRSNQPQHF
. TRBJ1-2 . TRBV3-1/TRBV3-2 TGTGCCAGCAGCCAAGATAGGAGGGGGGTTTACACCTTC CASSQDRRGVYTF
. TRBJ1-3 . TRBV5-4 TGTGCCAGCAGCTTGGGTGGCGGGTTCTCTGGAAACACCATATATTTT CASSLGGGFSGNTIYF
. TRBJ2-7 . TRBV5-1 TGCGCCAGCAGCTTGGTGGGGGACTCAGAAGACGAGCAGTACTTC CASSLVGDSEDEQYF
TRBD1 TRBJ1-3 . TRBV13 TGTGCCAGCAGCTCTGGGGACAGGGTCGTGGACACCATATATTTT CASSSGDRVVDTIYF
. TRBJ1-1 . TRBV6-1 TGTGCCAGCAGTGAGAGACGGGAGAACACTGAAGCTTTCTTT CASSERRENTEAFF
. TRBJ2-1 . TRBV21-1 TGTGCCAGCAGCAATCCGAGGGACAGGGGGCTCTCCGATGAGCAGTTCTTC CASSNPRDRGLSDEQFF
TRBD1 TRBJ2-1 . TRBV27 TGTGCCAGCAGTTTACCCGGGACAGGGAGGTACAATGAGCAGTTCTTC CASSLPGTGRYNEQFF
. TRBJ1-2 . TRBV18 TGTGCCAGCTCACCCGGGACGGGTATCTATGGCTACACCTTC CASSPGTGIYGYTF
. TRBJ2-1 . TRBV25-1 TGTGCCAGCAGTGGGCAGCCCTACAATGAGCAGTTCTTC CASSGQPYNEQFF
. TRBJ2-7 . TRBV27 TGTGCCAGCAGTTTTCTGGGAGGCGAGCAGTACTTC CASSFLGGEQYF
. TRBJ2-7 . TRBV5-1 TGCGCCAGCAGATCGGTCGGGATAACCTACGAGCAGTACTTC CASRSVGITYEQYF
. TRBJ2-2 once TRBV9 TGTGCCAGCAGCGGGGGGGATTACACCGGGGAGCTGTTTTTT CASSGGDYTGELFF
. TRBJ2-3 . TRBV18 TGTGCCAGCTCACAACAGGGTGCAGATACGCAGTATTTT CASSQQGADTQYF